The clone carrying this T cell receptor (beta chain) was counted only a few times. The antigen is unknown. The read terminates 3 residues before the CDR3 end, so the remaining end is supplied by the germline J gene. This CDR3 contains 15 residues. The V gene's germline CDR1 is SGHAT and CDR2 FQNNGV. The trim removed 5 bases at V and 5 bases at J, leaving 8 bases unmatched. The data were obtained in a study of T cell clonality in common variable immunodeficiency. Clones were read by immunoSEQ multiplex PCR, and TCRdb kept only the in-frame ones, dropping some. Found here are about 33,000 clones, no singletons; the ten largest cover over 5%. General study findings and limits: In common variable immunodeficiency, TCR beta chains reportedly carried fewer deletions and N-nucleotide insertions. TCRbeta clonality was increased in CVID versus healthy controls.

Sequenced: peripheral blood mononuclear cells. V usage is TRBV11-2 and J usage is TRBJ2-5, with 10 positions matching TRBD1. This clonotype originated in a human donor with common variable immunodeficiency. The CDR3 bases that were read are TGTGCCAGCAGCCCCTGGGACAGGGGAGGGGAGACC. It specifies CASSPWDRGGET. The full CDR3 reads CASSPWDRGGETQYF.